This T cell receptor beta chain is from a study of blood T cell repertoires in COVID-19. This clone was seen once. The germline gives CDR1 MGHRA, CDR2 YSYEKL. The germline V and J ends were trimmed by 5 bases and 7 bases, with 14 bases remaining between them. CDR3 length: 13 amino acids. Per the authors' pipeline: The assay estimated nucleated cells by amplifying reference gene primers. Assay: immunoSEQ multiplex PCR; the TCRdb copy retains only in-frame clones and omits some. The DNA was the basis for D and trimming; V, J and clone size are from that table. The profile covers tens of thousands of clones, with about four fifths appearing a single time and 25% to 30% taken by the ten largest.

J is TRBJ1-1 and V is TRBV4-1, with D possibly being TRBD1 (6 bases). This receptor was taken from a woman older than 75 with active or convalescent COVID-19. The source material was peripheral blood. CDR3 loop: CASSSQQGIEAFF. Here the CDR3 DNA reads TGCGCCAGCAGCTCCCAACAGGGAATTGAAGCTTTCTTT.